This T cell receptor beta chain was found in a study of CD4+ T cells in melanoma. Regarding the study as a whole: CD8+ T cell, macrophage and B cell function reportedly correlated with neoantigen-specific CD4+ T cells. Neoantigen-specific CD4+ T cells in melanoma reportedly had diverse differentiation states.

Profiled with immunoSEQ multiplex PCR; TCRdb holds only in-frame clones, not every one. The sample carries more than 8,500 clones, roughly two thirds recorded once. From germline, CDR1 is MNHEY and CDR2 SMNVEV (reference sequence). V trimming: 6 bases; J trimming: 6 bases; junction bases outside the gene matches: 6. The CDR3 is 14 residues long. On this clone: Its specificity is not known.

The TCR comes from a human donor with melanoma. The sample taken for sequencing was peripheral blood. The chain joins TRBV27 to TRBJ1-4; TRBD1 matches at 8 bases. The DNA of the CDR3 is TGTGCCAGCAGATCCGGGACAGGAGATGAAAAACTGTTTTTT. This translates into CASRSGTGDEKLFF.